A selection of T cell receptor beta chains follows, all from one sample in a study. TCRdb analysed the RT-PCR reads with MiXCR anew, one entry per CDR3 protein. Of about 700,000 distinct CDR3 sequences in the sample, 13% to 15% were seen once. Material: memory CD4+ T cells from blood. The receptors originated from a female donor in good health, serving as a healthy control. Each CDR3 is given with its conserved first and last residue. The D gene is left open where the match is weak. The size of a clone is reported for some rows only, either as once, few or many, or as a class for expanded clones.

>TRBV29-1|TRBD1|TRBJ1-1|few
CSVGTGYSAFF
TGCAGCGTAGGGACAGGGTATAGTGCTTTCTTT
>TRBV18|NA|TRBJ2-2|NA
CASSPPARGGELFF
TGTGCCAGCTCACCCCCCGCGAGGGGCGGGGAGCTGTTTTTT
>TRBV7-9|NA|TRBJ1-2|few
CASSREPRDGYTF
TGTGCCAGCAGCAGAGAGCCCAGGGATGGCTACACCTTC
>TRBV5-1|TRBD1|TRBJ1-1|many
CASSNGQGTEAFF
TGCGCCAGCAGCAACGGACAGGGCACTGAAGCTTTCTTT
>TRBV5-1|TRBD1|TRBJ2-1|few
CASSFDRGYRNEQFF
TGCGCCAGCAGCTTCGACAGGGGTTACCGCAATGAGCAGTTCTTC
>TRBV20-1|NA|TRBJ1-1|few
CRVPGQTLGKEAFF
TGCAGGGTTCCCGGACAGACCTTGGGGAAGGAAGCTTTCTTT
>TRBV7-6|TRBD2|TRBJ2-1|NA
CASSQTSGLISWFF
TGTGCCAGCAGCCAGACTAGCGGTCTTATTTCGTGGTTCTTC
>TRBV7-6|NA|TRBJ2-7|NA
CASSPLGVYEQYF
TGTGCCAGCAGCCCCCTGGGGGTTTACGAGCAGTACTTC
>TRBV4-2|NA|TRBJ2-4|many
CASSQVEGGSGAKNIQYF
TGTGCCAGCAGCCAAGTCGAAGGCGGGTCAGGGGCCAAAAACATTCAGTACTTC
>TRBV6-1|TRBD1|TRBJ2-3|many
CASRHRQGVTDTQYF
TGTGCCAGCAGACACAGACAGGGTGTCACAGATACGCAGTATTTT
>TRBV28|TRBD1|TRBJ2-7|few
CASRPGQGARYEQYF
TGTGCCAGCAGACCCGGACAGGGGGCTCGGTACGAGCAGTACTTC
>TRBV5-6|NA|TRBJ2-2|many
CASSLEGFGNTGELFF
TGTGCCAGCAGCTTGGAAGGCTTCGGGAACACCGGGGAGCTGTTTTTT
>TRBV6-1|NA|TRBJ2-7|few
CASAVGGGRNEQYF
TGTGCCAGCGCAGTAGGGGGGGGGCGGAACGAGCAGTACTTC
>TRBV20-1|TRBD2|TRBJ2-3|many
CSARDWTSLASTDTQYF
TGCAGTGCTAGAGACTGGACTAGCCTTGCTAGCACAGATACGCAGTATTTT
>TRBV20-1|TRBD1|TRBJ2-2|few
CSAGQGLTGELFF
TGCAGTGCCGGACAGGGTCTCACCGGGGAGCTGTTTTTT
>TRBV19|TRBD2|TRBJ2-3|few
CASSLSAGVTDTQYF
TGTGCCAGTAGTCTCTCAGCGGGAGTCACAGATACGCAGTATTTT